This T cell receptor beta chain emerged from a study of T cells in localized non-small cell lung cancer. The table came from immunoSEQ multiplex PCR; TCRdb's copy has only in-frame clones and leaves some out. This repertoire shows under 40,000 clones, under 85% found once; its top ten account for about 36%. Findings and caveats of the study: There were a median about 53 of the top 100 tumor clones appearing in adjacent lung.

Germline loops: CDR1 SGHVS, CDR2 FNYEAQ. The ends were cut back, 4 bases at V and 4 bases at J, with 16 bases in the middle. CDR3 length: 15 amino acids. About this clone: Its antigen is not identified.

The specimen was peripheral blood, collected before any cancer treatment. The V and J genes are TRBV7-6 and TRBJ1-2; the D gene is possibly TRBD1 (6 bases). The clonotype originates from a male donor at least 60 years old with stage II squamous cell lung carcinoma. The CDR3 reads CASSSSRGGGYGYTF. The DNA of the CDR3 is TGTGCCAGCAGCTCTAGCAGGGGAGGTGGCTATGGCTACACCTTC.